This T cell receptor (beta chain) originates from a study of T cells expressing NK-cell markers. TCRdb re-called the 5' RACE reads and catalogs CDR3 proteins one per entry, DNA excluded. The sample totals a few hundred thousand distinct CDR3 sequences. The receptor was isolated from a woman aged 45 to 65 in good health. The specimen was blood T cells: a sorted CD56 or NKG2C T cell subset, CD4+ or CD8+ T cells, or bulk PBMC T cells (not recorded which).

The CDR3 protein is CAWAWGGQGQETQYF. The V and J genes are TRBV30 and TRBJ2-5; TCRdb gives TRBD1 as the D gene, but with no DNA this cannot be confirmed. The germline V gene encodes CDR1 GTSNPN and CDR2 SVGIG (reference sequence). The CDR3 is 15 amino acids. The variable domain in full, completed from reference TRBV30 and TRBJ2-5, reads SQTIHQWPATLVQPVGSPLSLECTVEGTSNPNLYWYRQAAGRGLQLLFYSVGIGQISSEVPQNLSASRPQDRQFILSSKKLLLSDSGFYLCAWAWGGQGQETQYFGPGTRLLVL.